This T cell receptor beta chain derives from a study of cytomegalovirus exposure and HLA in healthy donors. Study observations and caveats: Other equally common chains were less clonally expanded than HLA-associated TCR beta chains, a later analysis showed. The authors later linked a missense DCLRE1C variant to TCR beta V- and J-gene trimming.

60 Vbeta and 13 Jbeta primers were used in PCR. Clones were read by immunoSEQ multiplex PCR, and TCRdb kept only the in-frame ones, dropping some. The table lists about 160,000 clones, around 67% of them singletons. Note on this clone: Its antigen is not known.

The CDR3 runs 17 residues. Germline assignment: CDR1 SEHNR and CDR2 FQNEAQ (reference sequence). With V trimmed by 5 bases and J by 6 bases, 8 bases remained unmatched. The chain recombines TRBV7-9 with TRBJ2-1; 15 positions match TRBD2. Sequenced sample: PBMCs. The sequence was obtained from a woman in her late teens or twenties in good health and CMV-seropositive. As DNA, the CDR3 is TGTGCCAGCAGCCCCCGGACTAGCGGGGGGGCTCGCAATGAGCAGTTCTTC. Translated, it gives CASSPRTSGGARNEQFF.